This entry features one T cell receptor beta chain sequence. Its antigen is undetermined. The sample originates from a study of cytomegalovirus exposure and HLA in healthy donors. Turning to the study itself: Roughly 80 million unique TCRs from HLA-typed donors made up an early data release.

Primers: 60 Vbeta forward and 13 Jbeta reverse. TCRdb's copy holds only in-frame clones and misses some; the assay was immunoSEQ multiplex PCR. Counted here are 100,000 to 150,000 clones, approximately 82% occurring once; the ten biggest clones make up around 2.5%. General study points: Data from an earlier analysis indicated that most TCR beta V segments were productive either about 87% or about 30% of the time. Presence/absence analyses treated sequencing depth as roughly uniform across donors.

The CDR3 extends over 17 amino acids. The trim removed 6 bases at V and 4 bases at J, leaving 8 bases unmatched. Germline values: CDR1 SNHLY, CDR2 FYNNEI. The specimen sequenced was PBMCs. This chain links TRBV2 with TRBJ2-6; 11 bases fit TRBD1. The receptor comes from a boy under 10 years old in good health and CMV-seronegative. The CDR3 region is CASSPGQGAPGANVLTF. The CDR3 DNA is TGTGCCAGCAGCCCCGGACAGGGGGCGCCCGGGGCCAACGTCCTGACTTTC. Full variable domain (remainder filled in from reference TRBV2 and TRBJ2-6): EPEVTQTPSHQVTQMGQEVILRCVPISNHLYFYWYRQILGQKVEFLVSFYNNEISEKSEIFDDQFSVERPDGSNFTLKIRSTKLEDSAMYFCASSPGQGAPGANVLTFGAGSRLTVL.